Listed below are T cell receptor beta chains from one sample, sequenced in a study of radiation and T cells in renal cell carcinoma. Clones were sequenced by immunoSEQ multiplex PCR, and TCRdb holds only the in-frame ones, with some missing. This repertoire shows roughly 61,000 clones, about 83% found once; its top ten account for about 6.3%. Sequencing was performed on blood, taken from a patient whose treatment included radiotherapy and nephrectomy. The receptors stem from a man aged 55 to 70 with renal cell carcinoma. Each CDR3 is given with its conserved first and last residue. A D gene is named only where the DNA matches it firmly. Size values are once, few and many counts, or a class for expanded clones, and some rows have none.

J	V	size	D	length	CDR3	DNA
TRBJ1-5	TRBV28	.	.	15	CASSLFGTPVGPQHF	TGTGCCAGCAGTTTATTTGGGACACCCGTAGGGCCCCAGCATTTT
TRBJ2-3	TRBV30	.	.	13	CAWSALLGGTQYF	TGTGCCTGGAGTGCCCTACTCGGGGGTACGCAGTATTTT
TRBJ1-5	TRBV4-1	.	.	16	CASSQDPGSTHQPQHF	TGCGCCAGCAGCCAAGACCCCGGGTCCACCCATCAGCCCCAGCATTTT
TRBJ2-5	TRBV6-1	.	.	12	CAILGGSRAQYF	TGTGCCATCCTAGGAGGTTCTAGGGCCCAGTACTTC
TRBJ2-4	TRBV19	.	TRBD1	16	CASSDRVRSAKNIQYF	TGTGCCAGTAGCGACAGGGTGAGGTCAGCCAAAAACATTCAGTACTTC
TRBJ1-1	TRBV28	.	.	15	CASSPPGALRTEAFF	TGTGCCAGCAGTCCACCAGGGGCGCTGAGGACTGAAGCTTTCTTT
TRBJ2-2	TRBV18	.	.	13	CASSPEQRGELFF	TGTGCCAGCTCACCGGAACAGCGCGGGGAGCTGTTTTTT
TRBJ1-4	TRBV30	.	.	16	CASGGGRKGTNEKLFF	TGTGCCTCCGGAGGAGGGCGGAAAGGAACTAATGAAAAACTGTTTTTT
TRBJ2-7	TRBV2	.	.	13	CASSDIGGREQYF	TGTGCCAGCAGTGATATTGGCGGACGGGAGCAGTACTTC
TRBJ2-3	TRBV13	.	TRBD1	16	CASSLYRGLGADTQYF	TGTGCCAGCAGCTTATACAGGGGGCTCGGCGCAGATACGCAGTATTTT
TRBJ2-5	TRBV10-3	.	.	15	CAISEPTGTTETQYF	TGTGCCATCAGTGAGCCAACAGGGACAACGGAGACCCAGTACTTC
TRBJ1-1	TRBV11-2	.	.	12	CASRPGSGQAFF	TGTGCCAGCAGGCCAGGGTCGGGGCAAGCTTTCTTT
TRBJ1-1	TRBV29-1	.	.	13	CSAIPQGNTEAFF	TGCAGCGCAATACCGCAGGGGAACACTGAAGCTTTCTTT
TRBJ2-1	TRBV4-3	.	.	16	CASSQDGPAVYNEQFF	TGCGCCAGCAGCCAAGATGGCCCGGCGGTTTACAATGAGCAGTTCTTC
TRBJ2-5	TRBV6-4	.	TRBD2	15	CASSATSGGQETQYF	TGTGCCAGCAGCGCCACTAGCGGGGGACAAGAGACCCAGTACTTC
TRBJ2-5	TRBV11-2	.	TRBD1	14	CASSLGQGGWTQYF	TGTGCCAGCAGTCTCGGACAGGGCGGTTGGACCCAGTACTTC
TRBJ2-3	TRBV27	few	TRBD2	15	CASSSTSASTDTQYF	TGTGCCAGCAGTTCCACTAGCGCCAGCACAGATACGCAGTATTTT
TRBJ2-3	TRBV5-1	.	.	14	CASSPDRHTDTQYF	TGCGCCAGCAGCCCGGACCGGCACACAGATACGCAGTATTTT
TRBJ1-4	TRBV10-1	.	.	14	CASSPGSSGEKLFF	TGCGCCAGCAGTCCGGGATCCTCAGGGGAAAAACTGTTTTTT
TRBJ2-3	TRBV18	.	TRBD1	17	CASSPERQGGVADTQYF	TGTGCCAGCTCACCAGAAAGACAGGGGGGAGTCGCAGATACGCAGTATTTT
TRBJ2-5	TRBV29-1	.	.	12	CSPRDNQETQYF	TGCAGCCCACGGGACAACCAAGAGACCCAGTACTTC
TRBJ2-5	TRBV5-1	.	TRBD2	15	CASSLDGLAAQTQYF	TGCGCCAGCAGCTTGGACGGACTAGCGGCCCAGACCCAGTACTTC
TRBJ1-3	TRBV5-6	.	.	17	CASSQLDGGIIRNTIYF	TGTGCCAGCAGTCAGTTGGATGGGGGAATTATAAGAAACACCATATATTTT
TRBJ2-3	TRBV10-1	.	TRBD2	17	CASSESRTSGSADTQYF	TGCGCCAGCAGTGAGTCAAGGACTAGCGGGAGCGCAGATACGCAGTATTTT
TRBJ2-1	TRBV9	.	.	16	CASSVGRISSYNEQFF	TGTGCCAGCAGCGTAGGACGGATAAGCTCCTACAATGAGCAGTTCTTC
TRBJ2-7	TRBV6-5	.	.	15	CASSSEGGDSYEQYF	TGTGCCAGCAGCTCCGAGGGTGGGGACTCCTACGAGCAGTACTTC
TRBJ2-2	TRBV15	once	TRBD2	18	CATSRGPGRAGGAGELFF	TGTGCCACCAGCAGAGGTCCCGGCCGTGCGGGAGGAGCCGGGGAGCTGTTTTTT
TRBJ1-2	TRBV7-2	.	TRBD1	14	CASSSTGGAFGYTF	TGTGCCAGCAGCTCGACAGGGGGTGCTTTTGGCTACACCTTC
TRBJ2-2	TRBV29-1	few	TRBD2	14	CSVALAGVSGELFF	TGCAGCGTTGCACTAGCGGGAGTGAGCGGGGAGCTGTTTTTT
TRBJ1-2	TRBV19	.	TRBD1	16	CASSDPGQAPGYGYTF	TGTGCCAGTAGTGATCCGGGACAGGCCCCCGGCTATGGCTACACCTTC
TRBJ1-2	TRBV2	.	.	12	CASSEGVYGYTF	TGTGCCAGCAGTGAGGGGGTGTATGGCTACACCTTC
TRBJ2-3	TRBV14	.	.	16	CASSQDWQGGRDTQYF	TGTGCCAGCAGCCAAGATTGGCAGGGGGGAAGGGATACGCAGTATTTT
TRBJ2-3	TRBV29-1	.	TRBD1	14	CSYVGGQGGDTQYF	TGCAGCTACGTGGGTGGACAGGGAGGAGATACGCAGTATTTT
TRBJ1-5	TRBV2	few	.	14	CASRLDLSNQPQHF	TGTGCCAGCAGACTAGACTTGAGCAATCAGCCCCAGCATTTT
TRBJ1-2	TRBV5-1	.	TRBD1	16	CASSLLVGPGGGGYTF	TGCGCCAGCAGCTTGCTTGTTGGGCCAGGGGGCGGCGGCTACACCTTC
TRBJ2-5	TRBV5-1	.	TRBD1	15	CASSQGQGRSETQYF	TGCGCCAGCAGCCAAGGACAGGGTAGGTCGGAGACCCAGTACTTC
TRBJ1-2	TRBV18	.	TRBD1	15	CASSPTGQGSYGYTF	TGTGCCAGCTCACCTACTGGACAGGGAAGTTATGGCTACACCTTC
TRBJ2-7	TRBV28	.	.	13	CASSLSAGDEQYF	TGTGCCAGCAGTTTATCGGCTGGCGACGAGCAGTACTTC
TRBJ1-4	TRBV13	once	.	18	CASSRRAGTGSWGEKLFF	TGTGCCAGCAGCCGGCGTGCCGGGACGGGGTCGTGGGGTGAAAAACTGTTTTTT
TRBJ1-1	TRBV5-1	.	.	13	CASGTGPNTEAFF	TGCGCCAGCGGAACGGGGCCGAACACTGAAGCTTTCTTT
TRBJ2-5	TRBV5-1	.	TRBD1	15	CASSLAGGAWETQYF	TGCGCCAGCAGCTTAGCAGGGGGCGCGTGGGAGACCCAGTACTTC
TRBJ1-1	TRBV29-1	few	.	12	CSVYPADTEAFF	TGCAGCGTTTACCCCGCCGATACTGAAGCTTTCTTT
TRBJ1-2	TRBV19	.	.	12	CASSIPYYGYTF	TGTGCCAGTAGTATCCCTTACTATGGCTACACCTTC
TRBJ2-2	TRBV13	few	TRBD2	17	CASTLGTGTSGAQELFF	TGTGCCAGCACCCTTGGGACCGGGACTAGCGGGGCACAGGAGCTGTTTTTT
TRBJ1-4	TRBV5-1	.	TRBD1	16	CASSLQGDATNEKLFF	TGCGCCAGCAGCTTACAGGGGGATGCAACTAATGAAAAACTGTTTTTT
TRBJ1-3	TRBV7-2	.	TRBD1	14	CASSPTGPGNTIYF	TGTGCCAGCAGCCCGACAGGGCCTGGAAACACCATATATTTT
TRBJ2-5	TRBV2	.	.	11	CASSRSGTQYF	TGTGCCAGCAGTCGTAGCGGGACCCAGTACTTC